This T cell receptor beta chain was sequenced in a study of T cells in Graves' hyperthyroidism and ophthalmopathy. General study results and limits: Most thyroid clonotypes with frequency above 0.001 were detected in blood.

This clonotype occurred many times. Its specificity is unknown. TCR beta CDR3 sequences were amplified from RNA transcripts. Primed by the HTBI set, a first-round RT-PCR was run on the TCR CDR3. TCRdb passed the multiplex PCR reads through MiXCR, listing each CDR3 protein once. The sample includes over 350,000 distinct CDR3 sequences, less than 20% of them seen just once. Ophthalmopathy patients had moderate-to-severe active disease, CAS ≥3, NOSPECS ≥4, and disease duration under 3 months. Thyroid ultrasound, orbital computed tomography, clinical symptoms, and serum thyroxine and TRAb underpinned diagnoses. PBMCs were sourced from more than 9 ml fresh peripheral blood. The CDR3 length is 13 residues. The V end was cut by 7 bases, the J end by 5 bases, with 14 bases between.

Sequencing was carried out using blood. The clonotype originates from a man between 18 and 35 years old with Graves' ophthalmopathy. The genes are TRBV12-3 or TRBV12-4 and TRBJ1-1; D unclear. The CDR3 nucleotides are TGTGCCAGCACCCAAAAGTGGAGGACTGAAGCTTTCTTT. This sequence encodes CASTQKWRTEAFF.